Sequencing of this TCR beta chain was carried out in a study of T cell repertoires in aging, cancer and after chemotherapy. TCR beta rearrangements were amplified from peripheral blood genomic DNA. CDR1 is SGHTS, CDR2 YDEGEE, per germline. The CDR3 runs 14 residues. Deletions cut 0 bases from V and 4 bases from J, with 10 bases between. Multiplex touch-down PCR with TRB-A/B primers amplified rearranged V-D-J TRB sequences. TCRdb passed the multiplex PCR reads through MiXCR, listing each CDR3 protein once. Seen here are roughly 2,100 distinct CDR3 sequences, more than 25% observed once, and the top ten hold approximately 33%.

The gene calls are TRBV5-8 and TRBJ1-1; tentative D call: TRBD1 (5 bases). This TCR derives from a human donor with a solid tumor. Material for sequencing was blood. The CDR3 region is CASSLAQGSTEAFF. The DNA for the CDR3 is TGTGCCAGCAGCTTGGCCCAGGGTAGCACTGAAGCTTTCTTT.